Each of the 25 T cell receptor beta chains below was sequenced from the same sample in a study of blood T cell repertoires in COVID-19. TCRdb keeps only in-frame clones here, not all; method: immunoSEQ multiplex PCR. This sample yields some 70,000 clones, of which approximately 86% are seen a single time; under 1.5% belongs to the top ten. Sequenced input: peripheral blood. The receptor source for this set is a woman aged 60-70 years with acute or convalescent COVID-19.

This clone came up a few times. In nucleotides, the CDR3 is TGCGCCAGCAGCCAAGTTTTGGGGCGGGGCTTCCCCCGGGGGAACCAAGAGACCCAGTACTTC. The encoded protein is CASSQVLGRGFPRGNQETQYF. The chain uses TRBV4-1 and TRBJ2-5; D possibly corresponds to TRBD2 (6 bases). CDR1 MGHRA and CDR2 YSYEKL come from the germline V gene. CDR3 length equals 21 residues. V was trimmed by 1 base and J by 0 bases, leaving 27 bases between them.

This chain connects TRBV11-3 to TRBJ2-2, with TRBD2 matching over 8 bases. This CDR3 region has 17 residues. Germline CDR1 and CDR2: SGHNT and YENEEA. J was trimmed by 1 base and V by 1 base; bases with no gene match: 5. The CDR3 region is CASSLGRTSLNTGELFF. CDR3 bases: TGTGCCAGCAGCTTAGGAAGGACTAGCCTGAACACCGGGGAGCTGTTTTTT.

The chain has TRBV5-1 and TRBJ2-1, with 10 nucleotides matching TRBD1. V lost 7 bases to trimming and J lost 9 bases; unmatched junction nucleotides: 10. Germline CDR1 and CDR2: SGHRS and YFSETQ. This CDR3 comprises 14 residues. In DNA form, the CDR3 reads TGCGCCAGCCGTCGGGACAGGGGCGGTGTTGAGCAGTTCTTC. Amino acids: CASRRDRGGVEQFF.

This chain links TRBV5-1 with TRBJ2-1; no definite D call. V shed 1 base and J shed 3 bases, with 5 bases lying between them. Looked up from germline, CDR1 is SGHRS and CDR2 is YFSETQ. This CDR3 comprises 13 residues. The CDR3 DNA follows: TGCGCCAGCAGCTTGAACATCTACAATGAGCAGTTCTTC. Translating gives CASSLNIYNEQFF.

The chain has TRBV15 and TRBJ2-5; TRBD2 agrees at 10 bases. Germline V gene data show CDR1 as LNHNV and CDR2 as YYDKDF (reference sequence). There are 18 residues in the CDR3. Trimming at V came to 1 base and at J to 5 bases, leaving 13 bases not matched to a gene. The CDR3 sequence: CATSRGRGAGGLPETQYF. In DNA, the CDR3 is TGTGCCACCAGCAGAGGTCGCGGAGCGGGGGGGCTACCTGAGACCCAGTACTTC.

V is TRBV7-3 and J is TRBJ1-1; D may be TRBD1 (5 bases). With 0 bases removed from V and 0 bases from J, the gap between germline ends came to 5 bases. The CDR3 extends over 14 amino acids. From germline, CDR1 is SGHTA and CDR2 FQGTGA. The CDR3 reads CASSLTGLNTEAFF. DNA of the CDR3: TGTGCCAGCAGCTTAACGGGGCTGAACACTGAAGCTTTCTTT.

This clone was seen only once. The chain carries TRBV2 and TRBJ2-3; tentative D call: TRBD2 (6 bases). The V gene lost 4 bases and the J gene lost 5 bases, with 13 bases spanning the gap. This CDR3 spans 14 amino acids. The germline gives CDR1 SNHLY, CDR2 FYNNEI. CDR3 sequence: CASSAGVGRDTQYF. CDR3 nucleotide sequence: TGTGCCAGCAGTGCGGGGGTGGGAAGAGATACGCAGTATTTT.

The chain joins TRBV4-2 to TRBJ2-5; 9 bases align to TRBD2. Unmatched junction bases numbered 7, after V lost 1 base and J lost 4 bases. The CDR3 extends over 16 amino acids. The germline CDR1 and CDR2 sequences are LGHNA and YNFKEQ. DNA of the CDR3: TGTGCCAGCAGCCAAGGGAGTAGCGGGAGACTAGAGACCCAGTACTTC. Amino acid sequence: CASSQGSSGRLETQYF.

The CDR3 protein is CASSILLAKTDTQYF. The DNA for the CDR3 is TGTGCCAGTAGTATTTTGCTAGCGAAGACAGATACGCAGTATTTT. The chain links TRBV19 to TRBJ2-3; D possibly corresponds to TRBD2 (6 bases). Germline CDR1 is LNHDA and CDR2 is SQIVND (reference sequence). V lost 3 bases and J lost 3, with 13 bases in between. This CDR3 has 15 amino acids.

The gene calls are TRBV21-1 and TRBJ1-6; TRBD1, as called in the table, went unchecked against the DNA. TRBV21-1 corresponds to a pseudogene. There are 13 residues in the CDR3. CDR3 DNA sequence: TGTGCCAGCTATCATACCCCAGGGTCACCCCTCCACTTT. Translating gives CASYHTPGSPLHF.

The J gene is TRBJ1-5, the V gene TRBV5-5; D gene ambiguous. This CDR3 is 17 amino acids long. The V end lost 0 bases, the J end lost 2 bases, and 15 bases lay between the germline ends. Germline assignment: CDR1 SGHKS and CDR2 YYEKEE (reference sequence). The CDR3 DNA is TGTGCCAGCAGCTTGGGTACTGCTGCGCGGGGCAATCAGCCCCAGCATTTT. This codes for CASSLGTAARGNQPQHF.

CDR3 nucleotides: TGTGCCAGCAGGGGAGACGGTAATGAAAAACTGTTTTTT. It encodes CASRGDGNEKLFF. The rearrangement links TRBV2 to TRBJ1-4; no clear D. With 6 bases removed from V and 4 bases from J, the gap between germline ends came to 9 bases. From germline, CDR1 is SNHLY and CDR2 FYNNEI. CDR3 length: 13 amino acids.

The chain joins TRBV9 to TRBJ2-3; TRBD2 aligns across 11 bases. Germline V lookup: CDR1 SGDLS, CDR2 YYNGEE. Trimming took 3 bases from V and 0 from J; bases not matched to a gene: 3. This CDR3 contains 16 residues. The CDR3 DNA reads TGTGCCAGCAGCGCGAGACTAGCGGGAAGCACAGATACGCAGTATTTT. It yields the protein CASSARLAGSTDTQYF.

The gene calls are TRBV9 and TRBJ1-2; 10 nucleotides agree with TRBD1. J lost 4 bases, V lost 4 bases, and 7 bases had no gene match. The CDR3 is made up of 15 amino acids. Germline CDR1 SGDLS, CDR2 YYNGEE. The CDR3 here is CASSLETGGTYGYTF. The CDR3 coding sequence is TGTGCCAGCAGCCTCGAGACAGGGGGCACCTATGGCTACACCTTC.

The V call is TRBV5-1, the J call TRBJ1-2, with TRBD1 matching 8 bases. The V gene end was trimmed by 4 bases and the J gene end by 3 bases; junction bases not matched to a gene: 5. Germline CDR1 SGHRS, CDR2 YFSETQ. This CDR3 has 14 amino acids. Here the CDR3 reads CASSREGQDYGYTF. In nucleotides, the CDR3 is TGCGCCAGCAGCAGGGAGGGACAGGACTATGGCTACACCTTC. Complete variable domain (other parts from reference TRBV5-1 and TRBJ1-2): KAGVTQTPRYLIKTRGQQVTLSCSPISGHRSVSWYQQTPGQGLQFLFEYFSETQRNKGNFPGRFSGRQFSNSRSEMNVSTLELGDSALYLCASSREGQDYGYTFGSGTRLTVV.

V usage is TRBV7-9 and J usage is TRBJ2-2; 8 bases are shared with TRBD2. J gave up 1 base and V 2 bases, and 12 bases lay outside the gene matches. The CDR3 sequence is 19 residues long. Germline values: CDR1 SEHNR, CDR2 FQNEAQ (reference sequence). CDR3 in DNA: TGTGCCAGCAGCTTATTCATGTTTTCGAGCGGGGGGAACACCGGGGAGCTGTTTTTT. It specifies CASSLFMFSSGGNTGELFF.

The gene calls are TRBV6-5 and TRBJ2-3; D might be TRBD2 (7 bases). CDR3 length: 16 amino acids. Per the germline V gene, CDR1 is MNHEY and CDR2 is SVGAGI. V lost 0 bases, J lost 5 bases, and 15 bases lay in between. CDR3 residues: CASSYSLGRGIDTQYF. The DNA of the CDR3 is TGTGCCAGCAGTTACTCCCTGGGGAGGGGGATAGATACGCAGTATTTT.

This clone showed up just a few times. The CDR3: CASSLAGTASSYTF. In nucleotides, the CDR3 is TGTGCCAGCAGCTTAGCCGGGACAGCCTCTTCCTACACCTTC. The rearrangement links TRBV7-8 to TRBJ1-2; 7 nucleotides align to TRBD1. This CDR3 has 14 residues. The V gene's germline CDR1 is SGHVS and CDR2 FQNEAQ. Losses at the gene ends were 0 bases for V and 10 bases for J; bases not matched to a gene: 8.

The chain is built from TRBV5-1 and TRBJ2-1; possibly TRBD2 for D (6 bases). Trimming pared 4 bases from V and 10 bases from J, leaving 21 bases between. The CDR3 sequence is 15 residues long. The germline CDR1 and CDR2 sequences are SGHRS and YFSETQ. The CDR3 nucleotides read TGCGCCAGCAGCGAAAAAATAGGGACTGGCGGGGAGCAGTTCTTC. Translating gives CASSEKIGTGGEQFF.

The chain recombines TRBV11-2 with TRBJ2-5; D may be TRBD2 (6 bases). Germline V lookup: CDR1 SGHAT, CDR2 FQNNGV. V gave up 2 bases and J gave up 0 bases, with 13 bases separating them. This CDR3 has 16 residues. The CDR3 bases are TGTGCCAGCAGCTTATCCCGGGAGACCTACCAAGAGACCCAGTACTTC. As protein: CASSLSRETYQETQYF.

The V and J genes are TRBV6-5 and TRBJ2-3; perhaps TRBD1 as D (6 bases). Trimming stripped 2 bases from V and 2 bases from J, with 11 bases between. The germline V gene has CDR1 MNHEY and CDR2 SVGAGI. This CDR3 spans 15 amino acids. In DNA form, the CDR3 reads TGTGCCAGCAGTTACCAAGGGGGACCCACAGATACGCAGTATTTT. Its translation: CASSYQGGPTDTQYF.

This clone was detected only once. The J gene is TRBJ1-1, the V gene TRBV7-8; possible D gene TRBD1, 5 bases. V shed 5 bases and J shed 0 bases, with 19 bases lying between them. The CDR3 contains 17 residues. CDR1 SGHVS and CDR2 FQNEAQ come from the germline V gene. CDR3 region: CASSRSIGGRMNTEAFF. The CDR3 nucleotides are TGTGCCAGCAGCCGTAGCATCGGGGGGAGGATGAACACTGAAGCTTTCTTT. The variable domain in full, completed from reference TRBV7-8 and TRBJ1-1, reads GAGVSQSPRYKVAKRGQDVALRCDPISGHVSLFWYQQALGQGPEFLTYFQNEAQLDKSGLPSDRFFAERPEGSVSTLKIQRTQQEDSAVYLCASSRSIGGRMNTEAFFGQGTRLTVV.

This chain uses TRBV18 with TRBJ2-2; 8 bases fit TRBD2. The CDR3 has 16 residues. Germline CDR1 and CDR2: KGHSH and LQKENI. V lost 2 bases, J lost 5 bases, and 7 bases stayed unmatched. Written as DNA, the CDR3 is TGTGCCAGCTCACCAACCAGCGGGAGTGAAACCGGGGAGCTGTTTTTT. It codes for CASSPTSGSETGELFF.

In nucleotides, the CDR3 is TGTGCCAGCACCACAACCGGGACTAGCGTAGATACGCAGTATTTT. The encoded protein is CASTTTGTSVDTQYF. V is TRBV27 and J is TRBJ2-3, with 10 bases that match TRBD2. The length of the CDR3 is 15 residues. With 7 bases clipped from V and 5 bases from J, the junction kept 9 bases outside the gene matches. Germline V lookup: CDR1 MNHEY, CDR2 SMNVEV (reference sequence).

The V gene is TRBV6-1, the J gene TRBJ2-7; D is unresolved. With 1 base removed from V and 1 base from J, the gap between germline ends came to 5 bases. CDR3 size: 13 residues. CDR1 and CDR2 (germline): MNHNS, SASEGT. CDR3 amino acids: CASSEVSSYEQYF. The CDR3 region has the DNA TGTGCCAGCAGTGAAGTCAGTTCCTACGAGCAGTACTTC.